The clone carrying this TCR beta chain turned up a few times. Its target is not known. Making TCR cDNA involved 5'RACE template switching, which added UMIs and a universal primer site. In TCRdb, the 5' RACE reads were re-called with MiXCR into one record per CDR3 protein. The table includes 250,000 to 300,000 distinct CDR3 sequences, under 15% detected once. The data belong to a study of T cells after yellow fever vaccination. The J segment lost 4 bases and the V segment lost 5 bases, leaving 13 bases of the junction unmatched. The CDR3 spans 17 residues. Per the germline V gene, CDR1 is MDHEN and CDR2 is SYDVKM. General observations from the study: Boosting was followed by the reappearance of most primary-vaccination clones (approximately 95% CD4, around 90% CD8).

The material was CD4+ T cells sorted from PBMCs, obtained 45 days after the yellow fever booster vaccination. The sequence was obtained from a man aged 25-45 years who received the YFV17D yellow fever vaccine. This rearrangement joins TRBV28 to TRBJ2-1, with 8 bases that match TRBD2. Here the CDR3 DNA reads TGTGCCAGCAGTCGTATCGGGGGGGCAGGGGTTTACAATGAGCAGTTCTTC. This sequence encodes CASSRIGGAGVYNEQFF.